This T cell receptor (beta chain) emerged from a study of T cell repertoires in cytomegalovirus infection. Study information: Public TCR beta signatures indicated both CMV infection and matching HLA type.

As regards this clonotype: What it binds is unknown.

The CDR3 is made up of 15 amino acids. Germline V lookup: CDR1 MNHNS, CDR2 SASEGT. V shed 11 bases and J shed 7 bases, with 24 bases lying between them. Study-wide results and limits: HLA-C-restricted, CMV-specific TCR beta clonotypes were dominant ex vivo. Cumulative public TCR beta family frequency identified carriers of CMV plus the relevant HLA.

In TCRdb, the reads were re-called with MiXCR into one record per CDR3 protein. Among around 550,000 distinct CDR3 sequences listed, roughly 29% were seen once. This receptor was taken from a human donor in good health (CMV status not recorded). Some clones in this sample may be carry-over from other donors' samples. Sequenced input: PBMCs. This sequence joins TRBV6-1 and TRBJ1-3; D unclear. The CDR3 bases are TGTGCCGTAACGCGGGCCCTCGGGATTGGGAACACCATATATTTT. As protein: CAVTRALGIGNTIYF.